Listed here are 28 T cell receptor beta chains from one sample, sequenced in a study of blood T cell repertoires in COVID-19. Libraries were prepared by immunoSEQ multiplex PCR; TCRdb keeps only in-frame clonotypes and omits some of them. The top ten clones hold 4.5% to 6% of a sample with fewer than 250,000 clones, 84% of them seen once. The specimen was peripheral blood. Receptors originate from a woman aged 70 to 79 with active or convalescent COVID-19.

The chain is built from TRBV19 and TRBJ2-5; the match to TRBD1 covers 10 bases. This CDR3 has 14 residues. Trimming at V came to 5 bases and at J to 5 bases, leaving 5 bases not matched to a gene. Germline V CDR1 and CDR2: LNHDA, SQIVND (reference sequence). The CDR3 bases are TGTGCCAGTAGTGTCGGGGGACAGGGGGAGACCCAGTACTTC. This gives the protein CASSVGGQGETQYF.

The chain has TRBV7-3 and TRBJ1-2, with D possibly matching TRBD1 (6 bases). Germline V gene lookup returns CDR1 SGHTA and CDR2 FQGTGA. The length of the CDR3 is 14 residues. V shed 5 bases and J shed 6 bases, with 16 bases lying between them. The CDR3 region has the DNA TGTGCCAGCAGCCCAACAGGGAGATTAGATGGCTACACCTTC. Residues: CASSPTGRLDGYTF. The full variable domain, in which reference TRBV7-3 and TRBJ1-2 provide the parts outside the CDR3, is GAGVSQTPSNKVTEKGKYVELRCDPISGHTALYWYRQSLGQGPEFLIYFQGTGAADDSGLPNDRFFAVRPEGSVSTLKIQRTERGDSAVYLCASSPTGRLDGYTFGSGTRLTVV.

In the case of this clone: The junction shows a germline mismatch at one end, possibly a read error. The J gene is TRBJ2-5, the V gene TRBV7-7; 8 nucleotides line up with TRBD1. Looked up from germline, CDR1 is SSHAT and CDR2 is FNYEAQ (reference sequence). The CDR3 consists of 16 residues. The chain's CDR3 is CASSLQTGTGATTQYF. The CDR3, as DNA: TGTGCTAGCAGCCTCCAAACCGGGACAGGCGCCACAACCCAGTACTTC.

V is TRBV25-1 and J is TRBJ2-5; D remains unclear. Germline values: CDR1 MGHDK, CDR2 SYGVNS. CDR3 length: 13 amino acids. The V gene lost 3 bases and the J gene lost 3 bases, with 8 bases spanning the gap. The DNA for the CDR3 is TGTGCCAGCAGTGACCCTCTTGAAGAGACCCAGTACTTC. Translated, it gives CASSDPLEETQYF.

This rearrangement joins TRBV5-1 to TRBJ2-7, with TRBD1 identical over 10 bases. Germline assignment: CDR1 SGHRS and CDR2 YFSETQ. V trimming: 4 bases; J trimming: 3 bases; junction bases outside the gene matches: 7. The CDR3 consists of 15 residues. CDR3 sequence (DNA): TGCGCCAGCAGCGCCGGGACAGGGGCTCTCTACGAGCAGTACTTC. Encoded protein: CASSAGTGALYEQYF.

The chain joins TRBV6-6 to TRBJ2-1; TRBD2 might be the D (5 bases). The germline CDR1 and CDR2 sequences are MNHNY and SVGAGI (reference sequence). V lost 6 bases and J lost 9, with 9 bases in between. The CDR3 loop spans 11 amino acids. CDR3 region: CASRLAGEQFF. The CDR3, as DNA: TGTGCCAGCAGGCTAGCCGGTGAGCAGTTCTTC.

This clone occurred a few times. The chain is built from TRBV11-2 and TRBJ2-7; 8 nucleotides match TRBD2. V was clipped by 4 bases and J by 2 bases; unmatched bases: 10. The CDR3 is 16 residues long. Germline V gene lookup returns CDR1 SGHAT and CDR2 FQNNGV. The chain's CDR3 is CASSSPNSGGPYEQYF. The DNA of the CDR3 is TGTGCCAGCAGCTCACCTAACAGCGGGGGTCCCTACGAGCAGTACTTC.

The genes are TRBV28 and TRBJ1-5, with 12 bases lining up with TRBD1. J gave up 8 bases and V 6 bases, and 11 bases lay outside the gene matches. The germline CDR1 and CDR2 sequences are MDHEN and SYDVKM. The length of the CDR3 is 16 residues. CDR3 region: CASSPPGQGAGEPQHF. The DNA for the CDR3 is TGTGCCAGCAGCCCCCCGGGACAGGGGGCGGGGGAGCCCCAGCATTTT.

J is TRBJ2-3 and V is TRBV28; 8 bases match TRBD1. The ends lost 4 bases at V and 2 bases at J; junction bases unmatched: 5. The CDR3 is 15 amino acids. Germline V CDR1 and CDR2: MDHEN, SYDVKM. The CDR3 reads CASSSGQVPTDTQYF. Here the CDR3 DNA reads TGTGCCAGCAGTTCGGGACAGGTTCCCACAGATACGCAGTATTTT.

The chain carries TRBV7-9 and TRBJ2-1, with D possibly matching TRBD2 (5 bases). Trimming stripped 5 bases from V and 4 bases from J, with 6 bases between. This CDR3 has 12 residues. Germline CDR1 reads SEHNR; CDR2 reads FQNEAQ (reference sequence). The CDR3 DNA sequence: TGTGCCAGCAGCCGGACTTACAATGAGCAGTTCTTC. It translates to CASSRTYNEQFF.

The chain carries TRBV5-1 and TRBJ2-5; D remains ambiguous. In germline, CDR1 is SGHRS, CDR2 YFSETQ. There are 15 residues in the CDR3. Trimming removed 1 base from V and 2 bases from J, with 12 bases in between. CDR3 sequence (DNA): TGCGCCAGCAGCTTGAGGATCGGAGTACAAGAGACCCAGTACTTC. It specifies CASSLRIGVQETQYF.

The genes are TRBV5-1 and TRBJ2-2; possibly TRBD2 for D (6 bases). Deletions cut 0 bases from V and 1 base from J, with 7 bases between. This CDR3 is 15 amino acids long. CDR1 is SGHRS, CDR2 YFSETQ, per germline. CDR3 in amino acids: CASSLVSGNTGELFF. CDR3 nucleotide sequence: TGCGCCAGCAGCTTGGTTAGCGGGAACACCGGGGAGCTGTTTTTT.

This clone was recorded only once. The J gene is TRBJ2-7, the V gene TRBV9; possibly TRBD2 for D (5 bases). Between the trimmed V and J ends, which lost 1 base and 0 bases, there was a span of 14 bases. Looked up from germline, CDR1 is SGDLS and CDR2 is YYNGEE. The length of the CDR3 is 16 residues. The DNA for the CDR3 is TGTGCCAGCAGCGTATCCCCCAGCGGACTCTCCTACGAGCAGTACTTC. It yields the protein CASSVSPSGLSYEQYF.

This chain uses TRBV24-1 with TRBJ1-2; D is unclear. V lost 0 bases to trimming and J lost 6 bases, with 7 bases between them. Germline values: CDR1 KGHDR, CDR2 SFDVKD. CDR3 length: 13 residues. The CDR3 reads CATSDLRGDGYTF. The CDR3 nucleotides are TGTGCCACCAGTGATTTGCGGGGTGATGGCTACACCTTC.

The rearrangement links TRBV28 to TRBJ1-1; D is unclear. The V end was cut by 2 bases, the J end by 2 bases, with 9 bases between. The CDR3 covers 14 residues. CDR1 is MDHEN, CDR2 SYDVKM, per germline. In DNA, the CDR3 is TGTGCCAGCAGTTTAGGGCAGTCCAACACTGAAGCTTTCTTT. This codes for CASSLGQSNTEAFF.

The V gene is TRBV7-2, the J gene TRBJ2-3, with D possibly TRBD2 on 5 matching bases. Trimming stripped 7 bases from V and 4 bases from J, with 30 bases between. The CDR3 is 19 amino acids. Germline loops: CDR1 SGHTA, CDR2 FQGNSA. The CDR3 region has the DNA TGTGCCAGCAAGCCTTGGGGAAAGACGGTAGCGTCCGCGGCAGATACGCAGTATTTT. Its translation is CASKPWGKTVASAADTQYF.

The rearrangement uses TRBV2 and TRBJ2-7, with 9 positions matching TRBD1. The CDR3 totals 13 residues. V lost 6 bases, J lost 5 bases, and 5 bases stayed unmatched. Germline CDR1 and CDR2: SNHLY and FYNNEI. The CDR3 protein is CASRQGALNEQYF. CDR3 DNA sequence: TGTGCCAGCAGACAGGGGGCTCTGAACGAGCAGTACTTC.

The J gene is TRBJ1-2, the V gene TRBV9; 9 nucleotides line up with TRBD1. The J segment lost 4 bases and the V segment lost 4 bases, leaving 11 bases of the junction unmatched. The CDR3 covers 16 residues. The V gene's germline CDR1 is SGDLS and CDR2 YYNGEE. Written as DNA, the CDR3 is TGTGCCAGCAGCCTCTCTGACAGGGGGTGGGGCTATGGCTACACCTTC. Its translation: CASSLSDRGWGYGYTF.

The chain uses TRBV28 and TRBJ2-2, with D maybe TRBD1 (6 bases). The CDR3 runs 14 residues. The V end was cut by 4 bases, the J end by 9 bases, with 15 bases between. Per germline, CDR1 MDHEN and CDR2 SYDVKM. DNA of the CDR3: TGTGCCAGCAGTTCGGGACAACCTACCCGGGAGCTGTTTTTT. It specifies CASSSGQPTRELFF.

This chain links TRBV19 with TRBJ2-1; D is ambiguous. The CDR3 runs to 15 residues. CDR1 and CDR2 from the germline V gene are LNHDA and SQIVND (reference sequence). Trimming cost V 3 bases and J 5 bases, with 14 bases left between them. This chain's CDR3 is CASSILAHNNNEQFF. CDR3 in DNA: TGTGCCAGTAGTATTTTAGCTCACAATAACAATGAGCAGTTCTTC.

This chain joins TRBV5-1 and TRBJ1-4; D remains ambiguous. CDR3 length: 14 amino acids. Between the trimmed V and J ends, which lost 1 base and 0 bases, there was a span of 4 bases. In germline, CDR1 is SGHRS, CDR2 YFSETQ. The CDR3 DNA reads TGCGCCAGCAGCTTGCTAGCAACTAATGAAAAACTGTTTTTT. Amino acids: CASSLLATNEKLFF.

V and J are TRBV6-5 and TRBJ2-7, with a possible D match to TRBD2 (6 bases). V lost 7 bases, J lost 4 bases, and 20 bases lay in between. The CDR3 sequence is 15 residues long. Germline CDR1 is MNHEY and CDR2 is SVGAGI. CDR3 sequence: CASNPRGGRVYEQYF. CDR3 nucleotide sequence: TGTGCCAGCAATCCCCGGGGAGGCAGGGTGTACGAGCAGTACTTC.

This clone was counted a single time. DNA of the CDR3: TGTGCCAGCAGTGATACTTTGGGGGGGAACACTGAAGCTTTCTTT. This sequence encodes CASSDTLGGNTEAFF. This chain joins TRBV25-1 and TRBJ1-1; possible D gene TRBD1, 5 bases. V dropped 3 bases and J dropped 1 base, with 12 bases sitting between them. The CDR3 covers 15 residues. In germline, CDR1 is MGHDK, CDR2 SYGVNS.

The chain joins TRBV4-1 to TRBJ2-1, with 11 bases lining up with TRBD2. Germline V gene lookup returns CDR1 MGHRA and CDR2 YSYEKL. Trimming took 1 base from V and 2 from J; bases not matched to a gene: 7. The CDR3 spans 18 residues. Here the CDR3 reads CASSQVDMGLAAYNEQFF. DNA of the CDR3: TGCGCCAGCAGCCAAGTGGATATGGGACTAGCGGCCTACAATGAGCAGTTCTTC.

V is TRBV18 and J is TRBJ1-4; D might be TRBD1 (6 bases). V was trimmed by 6 bases and J by 7 bases, leaving 15 bases between them. Germline assignment: CDR1 KGHSH and CDR2 LQKENI. This CDR3 is built from 14 residues. The CDR3 region is CASSTSPDSEKLFF. The CDR3 DNA is TGTGCCAGCTCCACCAGTCCGGACAGTGAAAAACTGTTTTTT.

V is TRBV11-2 and J is TRBJ2-7; D uncertain. V lost 4 bases and J 4 bases, leaving 17 bases between the germline ends. The CDR3 has 15 amino acids. CDR1 is SGHAT and CDR2 is FQNNGV in the germline V gene. CDR3 bases: TGTGCCAGCAGCTCCCAGACTCCCTCTCCATACGAGCAGTACTTC. Its protein product is CASSSQTPSPYEQYF. The whole variable domain, filled in from reference TRBV11-2 and TRBJ2-7, reads EAGVAQSPRYKIIEKRQSVAFWCNPISGHATLYWYQQILGQGPKLLIQFQNNGVVDDSQLPKDRFSAERLKGVDSTLKIQPAKLEDSAVYLCASSSQTPSPYEQYFGPGTRLTVT.

This chain joins TRBV5-1 and TRBJ2-5; weak D call: TRBD2 (6 bases). The CDR3 length is 19 residues. Per the germline V gene, CDR1 is SGHRS and CDR2 is YFSETQ. V shed 4 bases and J shed 2 bases, with 27 bases lying between them. The DNA for the CDR3 is TGCGCCAGCAGCGTCCCCCGGGAGAGAAGAGAAGAGCCACAAGAGACCCAGTACTTC. It yields the protein CASSVPRERREEPQETQYF. The variable domain in full, with the rest retrieved from reference TRBV5-1 and TRBJ2-5, is KAGVTQTPRYLIKTRGQQVTLSCSPISGHRSVSWYQQTPGQGLQFLFEYFSETQRNKGNFPGRFSGRQFSNSRSEMNVSTLELGDSALYLCASSVPRERREEPQETQYFGPGTRLLVL.

This clone was counted only a few times. V is TRBV6-6 and J is TRBJ1-1; D might be TRBD1 (6 bases). Germline CDR1 reads MNHNY; CDR2 reads SVGAGI (reference sequence). V was trimmed by 6 bases and J by 0 bases, leaving 14 bases between them. CDR3 length: 15 residues. CDR3 coding DNA: TGTGCCAGCAGAAGTACGGGGGGGCTGAACACTGAAGCTTTCTTT. It yields the protein CASRSTGGLNTEAFF.